This TCR beta chain emerged from a study of shared clonotypes between healthy human individuals. The naive CD8 subset, CD45RO-negative cells positively selected for CCR7, excluded terminally differentiated effector memory CD45RA+ cells. The donors, healthy adults who were HIV-negative, had experienced no recent acute infections or vaccinations. Regarding the study as a whole: Rarefaction gave evidence that sorted-subset sequencing remained incomplete despite large depth. Clonotype sharing among the donors was expected to vary with sequencing depth.

This clone has a single count. Its antigen remains unidentified. V dropped 3 bases and J dropped 0; count of bases not matched to a gene: 12. CDR3 length equals 20 residues. The germline gives CDR1 SNHLY, CDR2 FYNNEI. Under the authors' procedure: Quality scores were absent from the junction-only immunoSEQ sequences, so filtering differed. TCRdb keeps only in-frame clones here, not all; method: immunoSEQ multiplex PCR. Clonal size and the V and J genes are those of that table, whereas D and trimming came from the DNA. The table includes around 650,000 clones, approximately 96% detected once. The clonotype comes from a woman aged 30 to 39 in good health. Input material: naive CD8+ T cells sorted from blood. This chain uses TRBV2 with TRBJ2-6; 9 positions agree with TRBD1. This chain's CDR3 is CASSDTRTGTGSSGANVLTF. The CDR3 nucleotides read TGTGCCAGCAGTGACACCCGGACCGGGACAGGGAGCTCTGGGGCCAACGTCCTGACTTTC.